Listed below are T cell receptor beta chains from one sample, sequenced in a study of T cell repertoires in cytomegalovirus infection. TCRdb ran MiXCR on the reads and lists one entry per CDR3 protein. The sample gives about 470,000 distinct CDR3 sequences, about 42% of which show up once; 35% to 50% is in the top ten. No antigens are known for them. Source: cultured PBMCs, taken from culture after CMV antigen stimulation. The receptors here all came from a human donor in good health (CMV status not recorded). Some clones in this sample may be carry-over from other donors' samples. CDR3s include the opening cysteine and the closing phenylalanine or tryptophan. Each record gives: V gene, CDR3 length, J gene, CDR3 protein.

TRBV20-1	14	TRBJ2-1	CSARGGTGGGEQFF
TRBV7-9	13	TRBJ2-3	CASRPGGGDTQYF
TRBV6-6	18	TRBJ1-3	CASSYSMDWTAAGNTIYF
TRBV10-3	12	TRBJ2-7	CAISDSSYEQYF
TRBV5-6	14	TRBJ2-7	CASSLGLGPREQYF
TRBV27	14	TRBJ2-2	CASSDRGQSGELFF
TRBV6-2/TRBV6-3	15	TRBJ2-4	CASSYPASGRFIQYF
TRBV5-1	16	TRBJ2-3	CASSKTSGPSTDTQYF
TRBV27	13	TRBJ1-1	CASKAVVNTEAFF
TRBV6-2/TRBV6-3	16	TRBJ2-7	CASSSRRTSLSYEQYF
TRBV6-1	14	TRBJ1-3	CASNAVASGNTIYF
TRBV7-8	13	TRBJ1-1	CASSHRGDTEAFF
TRBV11-2	15	TRBJ2-3	CASTTPREGSDTQYF
TRBV20-1	15	TRBJ2-6	CSVIRIWYGANVLTF
TRBV6-6	16	TRBJ1-5	CASSKPGQGVDQPQHF
TRBV28	20	TRBJ2-3	CASSPGGLAGGESFTDTQYF
TRBV6-6	15	TRBJ2-4	CASSSGGARKNIQYF
TRBV7-2	14	TRBJ2-7	CASSSSGRPYEQYF
TRBV11-2	15	TRBJ1-1	CASSRQTIRGTEAFF
TRBV20-1	13	TRBJ1-5	CSARDRGHQPQHF
TRBV5-1	14	TRBJ2-1	CASSLFGQSNEQFF
TRBV7-8	15	TRBJ2-3	CASSFAGAHTDTQYF
TRBV7-2	14	TRBJ1-6	CASSSYGGDGSLHF
TRBV28	15	TRBJ2-7	CASSLIHVSFYEQYF
TRBV7-2	15	TRBJ2-5	CASSTGQGRWETQYF
TRBV14	14	TRBJ2-7	CASSPLDRLYEQYF
TRBV12-3/TRBV12-4	16	TRBJ2-2	CASSRPGQGGTGELFF
TRBV7-2	14	TRBJ1-1	CASSLRDRDTEAFF
TRBV30	13	TRBJ2-2	CAWSVGVVGELFF
TRBV12-3/TRBV12-4	16	TRBJ2-5	CASSFGTGVPQETQYF
TRBV11-2	15	TRBJ1-1	CASSLGTGGKGEAFF
TRBV20-1	16	TRBJ2-5	CSARDGLAGVQETQYF
TRBV7-8	18	TRBJ1-6	CASSMAGWGSSYNSPLHF
TRBV7-2	17	TRBJ2-3	CASSLSGGGAVTDTQYF
TRBV19	15	TRBJ2-7	CASSDPGQGRYEQYF
TRBV7-4	15	TRBJ1-4	CASSQEGGTNEKLFF
TRBV6-1	17	TRBJ2-5	CAIVFLAGGRFRETQYF
TRBV12-3/TRBV12-4	13	TRBJ2-1	CASSQDRGTSFFF
TRBV5-4	16	TRBJ1-3	CASSQPDRNSGNTIYF
TRBV2	13	TRBJ2-7	CASSEDTGPEQYF
TRBV7-9	16	TRBJ2-7	CATASTPGGVWYEQYF
TRBV12-3/TRBV12-4	16	TRBJ1-2	CASSGPGTGVDYGYTF
TRBV7-6	13	TRBJ2-7	CASSLSDQYEQYF
TRBV20-1	13	TRBJ2-5	CSASGSWEGTQYF
TRBV7-6	18	TRBJ2-3	CASSLGPRGGGGTDTQYF
TRBV10-1	15	TRBJ2-2	CASSETRGITGELFF